This T cell receptor beta chain was identified in a study of cytomegalovirus exposure and HLA in healthy donors. Whole-study results and caveats: Later analysis revealed greater clonal expansion in HLA-associated TCR beta chains than in equally common others. HLA-A and HLA-B allele assignments for most subjects were reportedly predicted accurately using TCR beta sequences.

This clone was found a few times. What it binds is not known. The germline V gene encodes CDR1 SGHDT and CDR2 YYEEEE. Trimming pared 0 bases from V and 5 bases from J, leaving 12 bases between. This CDR3 is built from 14 residues. Amplification used 60 Vbeta primers and 13 Jbeta primers. TCRdb's copy holds only in-frame clones and misses some; the assay was immunoSEQ multiplex PCR. In the table there are about 93,000 clones, 78% of which are singletons. This TCR was sampled from a woman aged 35 to 49 in good health and CMV-seronegative. Sequenced sample: PBMCs. The chain is built from TRBV5-6 and TRBJ2-7; possibly TRBD1 for D (6 bases). The DNA of the CDR3 is TGTGCCAGCAGCTTGGGACAGGAGGTGAACGAGCAGTACTTC. Translated: CASSLGQEVNEQYF.